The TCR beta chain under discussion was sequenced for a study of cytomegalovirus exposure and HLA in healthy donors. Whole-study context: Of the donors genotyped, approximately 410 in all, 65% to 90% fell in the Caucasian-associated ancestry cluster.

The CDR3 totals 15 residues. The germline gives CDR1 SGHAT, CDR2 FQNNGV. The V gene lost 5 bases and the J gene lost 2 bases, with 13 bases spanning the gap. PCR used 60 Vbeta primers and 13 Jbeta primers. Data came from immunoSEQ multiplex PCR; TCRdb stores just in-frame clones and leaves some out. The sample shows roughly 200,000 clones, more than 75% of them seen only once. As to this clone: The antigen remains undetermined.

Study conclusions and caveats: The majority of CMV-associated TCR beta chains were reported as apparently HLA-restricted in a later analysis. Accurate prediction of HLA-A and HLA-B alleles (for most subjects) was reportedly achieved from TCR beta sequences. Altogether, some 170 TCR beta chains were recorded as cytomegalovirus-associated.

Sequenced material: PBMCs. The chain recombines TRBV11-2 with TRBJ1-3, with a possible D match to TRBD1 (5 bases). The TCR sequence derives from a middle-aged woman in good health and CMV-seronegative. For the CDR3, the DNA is TGTGCCAGCAGCCTTCACGGGGGGGCTGGAAACACCATATATTTT. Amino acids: CASSLHGGAGNTIYF.